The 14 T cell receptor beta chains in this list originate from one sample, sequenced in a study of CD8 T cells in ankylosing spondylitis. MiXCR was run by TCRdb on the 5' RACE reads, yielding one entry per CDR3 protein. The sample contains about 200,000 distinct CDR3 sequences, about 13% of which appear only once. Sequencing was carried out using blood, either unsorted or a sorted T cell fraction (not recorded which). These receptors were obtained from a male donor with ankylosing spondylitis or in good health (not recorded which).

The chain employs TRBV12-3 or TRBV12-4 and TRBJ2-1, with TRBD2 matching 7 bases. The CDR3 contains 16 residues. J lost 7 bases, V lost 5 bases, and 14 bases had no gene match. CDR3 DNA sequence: TGTGCCAGCAGTGGCTACGTGGGAGGGCCTAGTAATGAGCAGTTCTTC. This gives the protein CASSGYVGGPSNEQFF.

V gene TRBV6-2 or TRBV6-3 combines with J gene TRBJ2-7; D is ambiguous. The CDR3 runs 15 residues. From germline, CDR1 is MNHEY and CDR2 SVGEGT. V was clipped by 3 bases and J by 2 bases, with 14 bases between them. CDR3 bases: TGTGCCAGCAGTTATCGCAGTACGCTACCCTACGAGCAGTACTTC. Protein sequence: CASSYRSTLPYEQYF.

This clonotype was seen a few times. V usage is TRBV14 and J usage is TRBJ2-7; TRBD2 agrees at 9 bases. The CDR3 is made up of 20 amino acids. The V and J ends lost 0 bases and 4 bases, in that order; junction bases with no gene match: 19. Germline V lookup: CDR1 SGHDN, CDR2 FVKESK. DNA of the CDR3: TGTGCCAGCAGCCAAGAAGGTCCCCCATACGGGACTAGCTTTATGTACGAGCAGTACTTC. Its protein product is CASSQEGPPYGTSFMYEQYF.

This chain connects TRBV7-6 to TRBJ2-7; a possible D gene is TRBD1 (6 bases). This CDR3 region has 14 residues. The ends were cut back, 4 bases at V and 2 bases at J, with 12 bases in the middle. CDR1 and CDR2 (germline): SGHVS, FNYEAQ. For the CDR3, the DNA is TGTGCCAGCAGCTCGGACAGTAACACCTACGAGCAGTACTTC. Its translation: CASSSDSNTYEQYF.

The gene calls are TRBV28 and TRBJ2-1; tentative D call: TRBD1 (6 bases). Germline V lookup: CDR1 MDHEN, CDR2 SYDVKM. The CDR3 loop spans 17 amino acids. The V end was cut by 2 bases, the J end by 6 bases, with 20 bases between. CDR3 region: CASSLPQDSSNINEQFF. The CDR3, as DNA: TGTGCCAGCAGTTTACCCCAGGACAGCTCGAATATCAATGAGCAGTTCTTC.

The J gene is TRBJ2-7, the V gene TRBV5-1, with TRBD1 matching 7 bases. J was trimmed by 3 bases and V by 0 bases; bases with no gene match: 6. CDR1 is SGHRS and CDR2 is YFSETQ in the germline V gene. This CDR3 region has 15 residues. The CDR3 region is CASSLGTGFNYEQYF. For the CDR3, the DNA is TGCGCCAGCAGCTTGGGGACAGGATTTAACTACGAGCAGTACTTC.

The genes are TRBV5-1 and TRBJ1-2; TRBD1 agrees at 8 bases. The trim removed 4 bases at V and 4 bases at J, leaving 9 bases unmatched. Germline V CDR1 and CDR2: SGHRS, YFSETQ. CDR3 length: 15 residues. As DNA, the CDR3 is TGCGCCAGCAGCCAAATTCAGGGGGCCCTCTATGGCTACACCTTC. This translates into CASSQIQGALYGYTF.

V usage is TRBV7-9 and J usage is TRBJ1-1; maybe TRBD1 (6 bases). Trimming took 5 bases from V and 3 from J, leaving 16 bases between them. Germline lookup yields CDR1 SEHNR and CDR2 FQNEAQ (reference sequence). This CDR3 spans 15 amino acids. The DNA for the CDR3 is TGTGCCAGCAGCACGAGGGGGGGAGGGGACACTGAAGCTTTCTTT. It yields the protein CASSTRGGGDTEAFF. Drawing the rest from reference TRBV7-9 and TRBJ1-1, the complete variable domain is DTGVSQNPRHKITKRGQNVTFRCDPISEHNRLYWYRQTLGQGPEFLTYFQNEAQLEKSRLLSDRFSAERPKGSFSTLEIQRTEQGDSAMYLCASSTRGGGDTEAFFGQGTRLTVV.

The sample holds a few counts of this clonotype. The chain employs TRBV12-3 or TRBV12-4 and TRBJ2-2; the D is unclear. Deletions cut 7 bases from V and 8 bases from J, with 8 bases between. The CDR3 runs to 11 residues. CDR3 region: CASTATGELFF. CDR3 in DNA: TGTGCCAGCACCGCCACGGGGGAGCTGTTTTTT.

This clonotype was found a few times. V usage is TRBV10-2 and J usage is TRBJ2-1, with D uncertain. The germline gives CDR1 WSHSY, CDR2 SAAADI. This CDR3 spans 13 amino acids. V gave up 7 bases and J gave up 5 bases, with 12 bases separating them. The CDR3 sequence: CASTPGPNNEQFF. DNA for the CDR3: TGCGCCAGCACCCCCGGGCCGAACAATGAGCAGTTCTTC.

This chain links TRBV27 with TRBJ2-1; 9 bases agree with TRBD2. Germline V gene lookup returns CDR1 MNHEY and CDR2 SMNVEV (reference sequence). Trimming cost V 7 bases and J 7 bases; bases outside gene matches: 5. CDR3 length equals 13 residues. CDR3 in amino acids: CASTLTSGNEQFF. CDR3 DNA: TGTGCCAGCACCTTGACTAGCGGAAATGAGCAGTTCTTC.

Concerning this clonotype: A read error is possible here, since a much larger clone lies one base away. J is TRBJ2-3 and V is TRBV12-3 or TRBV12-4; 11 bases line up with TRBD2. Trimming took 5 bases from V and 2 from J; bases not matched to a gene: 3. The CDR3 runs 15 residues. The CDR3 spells CASSPTSGTTDTQYF. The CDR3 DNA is TGTGCCAGCAGTCCGACTAGCGGGACCACAGATACGCAGTATTTT.

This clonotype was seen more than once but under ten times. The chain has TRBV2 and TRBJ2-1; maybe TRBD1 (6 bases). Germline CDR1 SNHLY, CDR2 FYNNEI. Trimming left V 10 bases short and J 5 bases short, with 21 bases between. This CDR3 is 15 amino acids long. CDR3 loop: CATHPGQGPDNEQFF. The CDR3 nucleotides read TGTGCCACCCATCCGGGCCAGGGGCCCGACAATGAGCAGTTCTTC.

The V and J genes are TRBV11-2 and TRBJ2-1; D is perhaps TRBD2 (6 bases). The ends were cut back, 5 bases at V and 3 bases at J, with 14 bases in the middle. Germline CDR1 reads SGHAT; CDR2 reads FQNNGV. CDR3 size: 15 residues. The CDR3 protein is CASSQAGDGYNEQFF. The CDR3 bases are TGTGCCAGCAGCCAAGCGGGTGACGGCTACAATGAGCAGTTCTTC.